This T cell receptor beta chain was sequenced in a study of T cell changes during pregnancy in multiple sclerosis (dated by TCRdb to the late 2010s). Background on the whole study: The study looked at changes in the T cell repertoire across pregnancy in women with multiple sclerosis.

The CDR3 runs 16 amino acids, cysteine and phenylalanine included. Only the CDR3 DNA stays, 48 bases, in frame from base 1. From the germline V gene, CDR1 is WSHSY and CDR2 is SAAADI. Trimming costs V 3 bases and J 1 base, and their ends lie 13 bases apart. As to this clone: Its antigen is still unknown. Base qualities are not recorded, but no much larger clone differs from it by a single base.

The library was produced with the immunoSEQ multiplex PCR assay. The table was pulled from immuneACCESS by TCRdb, which kept in-frame rearrangements only. Such tables lose some clones; where checked, under half of the loss comes from unresolved V genes, and the rest has no known cause. Recorded for this sample are approximately 70,000 clones; roughly 92% of them occurred a single time. The top ten clonotypes cover about 2% of the sample. Sequenced material: peripheral blood, taken in the second trimester of pregnancy. In this chain, TRBV10-2 is recombined with TRBJ2-4; TRBD1 might be the D gene, on 5 matching bases. The sequence came from a female donor with multiple sclerosis, enrolled in a pregnancy study. In nucleotide form, the sequence is TGCGCCAGCAGTGAACCTAGGGGTATTGCCAAAAACATTCAGTACTTC. It translates to CASSEPRGIAKNIQYF.